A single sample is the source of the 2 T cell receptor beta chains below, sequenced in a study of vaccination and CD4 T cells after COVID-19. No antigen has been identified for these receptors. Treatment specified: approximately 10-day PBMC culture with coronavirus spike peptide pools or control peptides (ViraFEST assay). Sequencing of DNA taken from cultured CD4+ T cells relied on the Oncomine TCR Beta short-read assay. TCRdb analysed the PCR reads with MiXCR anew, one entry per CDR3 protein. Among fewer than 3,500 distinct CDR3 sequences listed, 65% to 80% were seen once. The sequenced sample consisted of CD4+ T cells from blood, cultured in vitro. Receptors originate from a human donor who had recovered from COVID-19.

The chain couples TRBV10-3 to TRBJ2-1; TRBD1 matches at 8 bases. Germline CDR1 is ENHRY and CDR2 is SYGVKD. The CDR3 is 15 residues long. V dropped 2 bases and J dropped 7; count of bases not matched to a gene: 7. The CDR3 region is CAISEGDRLINEQFF. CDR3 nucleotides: TGTGCCATCAGTGAGGGGGACAGGCTAATTAATGAGCAGTTCTTC.

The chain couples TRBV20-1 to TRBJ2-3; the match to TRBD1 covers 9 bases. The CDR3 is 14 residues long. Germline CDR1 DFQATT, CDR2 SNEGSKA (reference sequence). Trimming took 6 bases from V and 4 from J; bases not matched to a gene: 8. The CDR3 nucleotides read TGCAGTGCGCCGGGGACAGGGAACGCAGATACGCAGTATTTT. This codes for CSAPGTGNADTQYF.